A selection of T cell receptor beta chains follows, all from one sample in a study of blood T cell repertoires in COVID-19. Only in-frame clones appear in the TCRdb table, and some are missing; sequencing was by immunoSEQ multiplex PCR. The sample contains approximately 41,000 clones, roughly nine tenths of which appear only once. The sequenced sample consisted of peripheral blood. These TCRs come from a man in his forties or fifties with active COVID-19. CDR3s include the opening cysteine and the closing phenylalanine or tryptophan. The order of the fields is V gene, D gene, J gene, CDR3 protein. D genes are given only for firm matches.

v_call: TRBV3-1/TRBV3-2
d_call: TRBD2
j_call: TRBJ2-1
cdr3_aa: CASSLGTSGTYNEQFF

v_call: TRBV28
d_call: .
j_call: TRBJ2-1
cdr3_aa: CASSALTGFYEQFF

v_call: TRBV11-2
d_call: TRBD2
j_call: TRBJ2-7
cdr3_aa: CASSFGGEGYEQYF

v_call: TRBV9
d_call: .
j_call: TRBJ2-1
cdr3_aa: CASSVDRMMGTMKQFF

v_call: TRBV12-3/TRBV12-4
d_call: TRBD2
j_call: TRBJ2-7
cdr3_aa: CASRASGGYEQYF

v_call: TRBV5-4
d_call: TRBD1
j_call: TRBJ1-6
cdr3_aa: CASSLGKGQDNSPLHF

v_call: TRBV4-2
d_call: TRBD2
j_call: TRBJ2-2
cdr3_aa: CASSQWTSGDNTGELFF

v_call: TRBV9
d_call: .
j_call: TRBJ2-7
cdr3_aa: CASSVDDISYEQYF

v_call: TRBV28
d_call: .
j_call: TRBJ2-5
cdr3_aa: CASSDSQETQYF

v_call: TRBV28
d_call: .
j_call: TRBJ2-5
cdr3_aa: CASSPGVMEETQYF

v_call: TRBV18
d_call: .
j_call: TRBJ2-3
cdr3_aa: CASSPRRAGLHTDTQYF

v_call: TRBV2
d_call: .
j_call: TRBJ1-1
cdr3_aa: CASDPDAGSTEAFF

v_call: TRBV4-2
d_call: TRBD1
j_call: TRBJ2-7
cdr3_aa: CASSQGSQGAYEQYF

v_call: TRBV15
d_call: .
j_call: TRBJ2-7
cdr3_aa: CATSRARGSYEQYF

v_call: TRBV7-9
d_call: .
j_call: TRBJ2-7
cdr3_aa: CASSLRGDSEQYF

v_call: TRBV28
d_call: .
j_call: TRBJ2-3
cdr3_aa: CASILSGVDTQYF

v_call: TRBV9
d_call: .
j_call: TRBJ2-1
cdr3_aa: CASRPMSSYNEQFF

v_call: TRBV30
d_call: .
j_call: TRBJ2-3
cdr3_aa: CAWGRGGASTDTQYF

v_call: TRBV14
d_call: .
j_call: TRBJ2-1
cdr3_aa: CASSPRLPSSYNEQFF

v_call: TRBV19
d_call: .
j_call: TRBJ1-5
cdr3_aa: CASRAPRSGGYQPQHF

v_call: TRBV6-5
d_call: .
j_call: TRBJ2-3
cdr3_aa: CASSSGGKEYF

v_call: TRBV11-2
d_call: .
j_call: TRBJ2-7
cdr3_aa: CASSLGRYEQYF

v_call: TRBV10-3
d_call: TRBD2
j_call: TRBJ2-1
cdr3_aa: CAISESTSGIRDNEQFF

v_call: TRBV28
d_call: .
j_call: TRBJ1-5
cdr3_aa: CASSSPGINQPQHF

v_call: TRBV3-1/TRBV3-2
d_call: TRBD2
j_call: TRBJ2-2
cdr3_aa: CASSPGLANTGELFF

v_call: TRBV19
d_call: TRBD1
j_call: TRBJ1-2
cdr3_aa: CASSTRDRGRIGYTF

v_call: TRBV18
d_call: TRBD2
j_call: TRBJ2-7
cdr3_aa: CASSPPGLAGDEQYF

v_call: TRBV10-2
d_call: .
j_call: TRBJ2-2
cdr3_aa: CASTNAVNTGELFF

v_call: TRBV6-4
d_call: TRBD2
j_call: TRBJ2-2
cdr3_aa: CASRASGGPGELFF

v_call: TRBV7-9
d_call: .
j_call: TRBJ2-5
cdr3_aa: CASSQRRIGEETQYF

v_call: TRBV30
d_call: .
j_call: TRBJ2-7
cdr3_aa: CAWSAEGVEQYF

v_call: TRBV18
d_call: .
j_call: TRBJ1-5
cdr3_aa: CASSPSSNYNQPQHF

v_call: TRBV5-1
d_call: .
j_call: TRBJ1-2
cdr3_aa: CASSPDGGNYGYTF

v_call: TRBV19
d_call: .
j_call: TRBJ2-7
cdr3_aa: CASSMGPSERYEQYF

v_call: TRBV5-6
d_call: .
j_call: TRBJ2-7
cdr3_aa: CASSVVTGFGEQYF

v_call: TRBV5-5
d_call: TRBD1
j_call: TRBJ1-1
cdr3_aa: CASSYRDREAFF

v_call: TRBV28
d_call: .
j_call: TRBJ2-7
cdr3_aa: CASSFGNPTYEQYF

v_call: TRBV5-1
d_call: .
j_call: TRBJ2-1
cdr3_aa: CASSATQGLRHSEQFF

v_call: TRBV19
d_call: TRBD2
j_call: TRBJ2-7
cdr3_aa: CASSARLATYEQYF

v_call: TRBV24-1
d_call: .
j_call: TRBJ1-1
cdr3_aa: CATSDLNRLEAFF

v_call: TRBV14
d_call: .
j_call: TRBJ2-1
cdr3_aa: CASSQDWATNEQFF

v_call: TRBV10-2
d_call: TRBD1
j_call: TRBJ1-1
cdr3_aa: CASRITGETEAFF

v_call: TRBV4-3
d_call: .
j_call: TRBJ2-1
cdr3_aa: CASSPSYASYYNEQFF

v_call: TRBV5-1
d_call: TRBD2
j_call: TRBJ2-5
cdr3_aa: CASSFSTLAGGAIQETQYF

v_call: TRBV7-7
d_call: TRBD1
j_call: TRBJ1-1
cdr3_aa: CASSVYRGIDTEAFF

v_call: TRBV27
d_call: TRBD2
j_call: TRBJ2-1
cdr3_aa: CASSSGTSEFF

v_call: TRBV28
d_call: TRBD2
j_call: TRBJ2-2
cdr3_aa: CASSPGTSGVTGELFF

v_call: TRBV2
d_call: .
j_call: TRBJ2-3
cdr3_aa: CATQVSSTDTQYF

v_call: TRBV28
d_call: .
j_call: TRBJ1-1
cdr3_aa: CASSLSRNTEAFF

v_call: TRBV3-1/TRBV3-2
d_call: TRBD2
j_call: TRBJ2-1
cdr3_aa: CASSQEELAGYNEQFF